The clone carrying this TCR beta chain was counted between two and nine times. Antigen specificity is unknown. From RNA, the CDR3 regions of TCR beta chains were amplified and sequenced. Following a first-round RT-PCR that used HTBI primers, a second-round multiplex PCR was carried out. Each CDR3 protein gets one entry after TCRdb re-called the multiplex PCR reads with MiXCR. The table shows over a million distinct CDR3 sequences, with about two fifths occurring only once. J lost 2 bases, V lost 2 bases, and 9 bases had no gene match. The CDR3 consists of 18 residues. CDR1 and CDR2 from the germline V gene are LGHDT and YNNKEL (reference sequence). This record belongs to a study of Graves' ophthalmopathy and Graves' hyperthyroidism. Excluded were patients with other autoimmune diseases, uncontrolled infections, pregnancy or lactation. Orbital computed tomography, together with clinical symptoms, serum thyroxine, TRAb and thyroid ultrasound, was used for diagnosis.

The study, taken as a whole, reports: Appearing in blood as well were most expanded thyroid clonotypes above 0.001 frequency.

The TCR was taken from an adult man with Graves' hyperthyroidism. Input material: peripheral blood or thyroid tissue (not recorded which). The chain recombines TRBV3-1 with TRBJ2-5; TRBD2 agrees at 12 bases. Written as DNA, the CDR3 is TGTGCCAGCAGCCAACGGTCTAGCGGGAGGGCCTTACAAGAGACCCAGTACTTC. Protein product: CASSQRSSGRALQETQYF.